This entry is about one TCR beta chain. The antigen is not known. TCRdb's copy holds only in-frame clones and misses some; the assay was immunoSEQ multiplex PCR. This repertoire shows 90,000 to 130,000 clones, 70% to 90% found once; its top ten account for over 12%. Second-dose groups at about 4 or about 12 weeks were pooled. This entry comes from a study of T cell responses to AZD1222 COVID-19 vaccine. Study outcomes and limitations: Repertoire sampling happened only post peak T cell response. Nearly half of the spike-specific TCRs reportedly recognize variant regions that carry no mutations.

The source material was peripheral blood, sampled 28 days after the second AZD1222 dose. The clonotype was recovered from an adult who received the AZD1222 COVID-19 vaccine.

The chain's CDR3 is CASSQDPDSLNQPQHF. The CDR3 DNA is TGTGCCAGCAGCCAAGATCCCGACAGCCTCAATCAGCCCCAGCATTTT. J is TRBJ1-5 and V is TRBV3-1 (or the pseudogene TRBV3-2); D might be TRBD1 (5 bases). V lost 0 bases to trimming and J lost 3 bases, with 12 bases between them. This CDR3 comprises 16 residues. Germline V lookup: CDR1 LGHDT, CDR2 YNNKEL (reference sequence).